The next 31 T cell receptor beta chains were all read from a single sample in a study of T cell repertoires in cytomegalovirus infection (dated by TCRdb to about 2019). These receptors have no known antigen. The intended sense of this specimen's treatment or condition label: in vitro stimulation with specific CMV peptide epitopes to enrich CMV-specific T cells. TCRdb names Illumina HiSeq 1500 as the instrument used. The raw public reads went through TCRdb reprocessing: fastp at Q25, MiXCR clone calling, in-frame beta chains kept. Entries are consolidated by CDR3 protein sequence, retaining the most common genes and DNA. The sample profile shows approximately 1,000,000 distinct CDR3 sequences; more than 25% of them were found once. The ten largest clones add up to over 11% of the sample. The material sequenced was cultured CD8+ T cells from PBMCs, taken from culture after CMV antigen stimulation. The receptors come from a human donor in good health (CMV status not recorded). Some clones in this sample may be carry-over from other donors' samples.

A few counts support this clonotype. This chain's CDR3 is CASSLKVSSYNEQFF. CDR3 nucleotide sequence: TGTGCCAGCAGCTTAAAGGTTAGCTCCTACAATGAGCAGTTCTTC. The chain uses TRBV7-9 and TRBJ2-1; D remains ambiguous. The CDR3 sequence is 15 residues long. The germline V and J ends were trimmed by 2 bases and 0 bases, with 8 bases remaining between them. CDR1 SEHNR and CDR2 FQNEAQ come from the germline V gene (reference sequence).

The chain has TRBV6-1 and TRBJ1-4; D is unclear. Trimming stripped 2 bases from V and 8 bases from J, with 9 bases between. The CDR3 consists of 13 residues. Looked up from germline, CDR1 is MNHNS and CDR2 is SASEGT. The CDR3 is CASSELTGEKLFF. In nucleotides, the CDR3 is TGTGCCAGCAGTGAATTGACTGGGGAAAAACTGTTTTTT.

This clonotype has more than one count but fewer than ten. The chain couples TRBV7-8 to TRBJ2-7, with TRBD1 as a possible D gene (6 bases). V was trimmed by 5 bases and J by 2 bases, leaving 19 bases between them. Germline CDR1 is SGHVS and CDR2 is FQNEAQ. The CDR3 runs to 16 residues. This chain's CDR3 is CASSKSTGNGAYEQYV. The CDR3 DNA follows: TGTGCCAGCAGCAAGTCTACAGGGAATGGAGCCTACGAGCAGTACGTC.

This sequence joins TRBV7-2 and TRBJ1-5, with D maybe TRBD1 (5 bases). V was clipped by 3 bases and J by 4 bases, with 10 bases between them. The CDR3 is 14 residues long. Per the germline V gene, CDR1 is SGHTA and CDR2 is FQGNSA. CDR3 DNA sequence: TGTGCCAGCAGCTTCCGGGGCCCAAATCAGCCCCAGCATTTT. Amino acids: CASSFRGPNQPQHF.

This sequence joins TRBV27 and TRBJ2-1; TRBD1 or TRBD2 may be the D gene (6 bases each). The V and J ends lost 7 bases and 4 bases respectively, with 11 bases between them. The CDR3 consists of 13 residues. The germline V gene encodes CDR1 MNHEY and CDR2 SMNVEV (reference sequence). The CDR3, as DNA: TGTGCCAGCAATCAAGGGGGGTACAATGAGCAGTTCTTC. Translated: CASNQGGYNEQFF.

The chain employs TRBV7-6 and TRBJ2-5; D tentatively reads TRBD1 or TRBD2 (6 bases each). CDR1 and CDR2 from the germline V gene are SGHVS and FNYEAQ. The CDR3 has 15 amino acids. The V end was cut by 5 bases, the J end by 5 bases, with 18 bases between. CDR3 DNA: TGTGCCAGCAGCCCGAGACAGGCTGGGAGGGAGACCCAGTACTTC. It encodes CASSPRQAGRETQYF.

The rearrangement uses TRBV6-1 and TRBJ2-1; D unclear. The length of the CDR3 is 15 residues. V shed 6 bases and J shed 0 bases, with 12 bases lying between them. Germline CDR1 reads MNHNS; CDR2 reads SASEGT. CDR3 amino acids: CASSRDGSSYNEQFF. The CDR3 nucleotides are TGTGCCAGCAGCCGTGACGGTAGCTCCTACAATGAGCAGTTCTTC.

The V gene is TRBV12-3 or TRBV12-4, the J gene TRBJ2-3, with 9 bases lining up with TRBD2. V dropped 2 bases and J dropped 0; count of bases not matched to a gene: 6. CDR3 length: 17 amino acids. The chain's CDR3 is CASSLTFSGGSTDTQYF. The CDR3 DNA follows: TGTGCCAGCAGTTTAACCTTCAGCGGGGGGAGCACAGATACGCAGTATTTT.

A few counts support this clonotype. J is TRBJ2-3 and V is TRBV7-9; D is ambiguous. V was trimmed by 1 base and J by 7 bases, leaving 15 bases between them. The CDR3 covers 15 residues. Germline CDR1 reads SEHNR; CDR2 reads FQNEAQ (reference sequence). CDR3 loop: CASSLGGPPHNTQYF. Written as DNA, the CDR3 is TGTGCCAGCAGCTTAGGAGGTCCCCCACACAATACGCAGTATTTT.

This clonotype has only a few counts. This rearrangement joins TRBV7-9 to TRBJ2-7; D gene unclear. CDR1 and CDR2 (germline): SEHNR, FQNEAQ (reference sequence). V dropped 5 bases and J dropped 3 bases, with 11 bases sitting between them. This CDR3 comprises 13 residues. The DNA of the CDR3 is TGTGCCAGCAGCCCCGCAAGGAACTACGAGCAGTACTTC. Translation gives CASSPARNYEQYF. The full variable domain, rest sourced from reference TRBV7-9 and TRBJ2-7, is DTGVSQNPRHKITKRGQNVTFRCDPISEHNRLYWYRQTLGQGPEFLTYFQNEAQLEKSRLLSDRFSAERPKGSFSTLEIQRTEQGDSAMYLCASSPARNYEQYFGPGTRLTVT.

The chain employs TRBV20-1 and TRBJ2-1, with TRBD2 identical over 7 bases. V trimming: 5 bases; J trimming: 5 bases; junction bases outside the gene matches: 9. The CDR3 covers 14 residues. The germline V gene has CDR1 DFQATT and CDR2 SNEGSKA (reference sequence). Here the CDR3 DNA reads TGCAGTGCTTGGGAGGGACTGGGAAACAATGAGCAGTTCTTC. Translating gives CSAWEGLGNNEQFF.

This clonotype was observed a handful of times. The chain joins TRBV6-2 or TRBV6-3 to TRBJ1-2; D call uncertain. V lost 7 bases and J 8 bases, leaving 17 bases between the germline ends. CDR1 is MNHEY, CDR2 SVGEGT, per germline. The CDR3 runs to 13 residues. In DNA form, the CDR3 reads TGTGCCAGCATCTCGAAGGGCATTGACGGCTACACCTTC. Translation gives CASISKGIDGYTF.

About this clonotype itself: A much larger clone lies one base from this, so it may be a read error. Because the CDR3 is missing its conserved closing phenylalanine or tryptophan, this is likely a read error. The rearrangement links TRBV11-1 to TRBJ2-2; weak D call: TRBD1 (6 bases). This CDR3 region has 16 residues. V was pared by 0 bases and J by 4 bases, with 12 bases between. Germline CDR1 and CDR2: SGHAT and FQDESV (reference sequence). This CDR3 reads CASSLAGGASTGELFS. DNA for the CDR3: TGTGCCAGCAGCTTAGCTGGGGGCGCGAGCACCGGGGAGCTGTTTTCT.

V is TRBV4-1 and J is TRBJ1-2; weak D call: TRBD1 (6 bases). The CDR3 length is 15 residues. Trimming took off 1 base at V and 5 bases at J, with 14 bases between the two ends. CDR1 and CDR2 from the germline V gene are MGHRA and YSYEKL. The chain's CDR3 is CASSQGQDWYYGYTF. The CDR3, as DNA: TGCGCCAGCAGCCAAGGACAGGACTGGTATTATGGCTACACCTTC.

The rearrangement joins TRBV4-2 to TRBJ1-2, with 8 bases lining up with TRBD1. CDR3 length: 14 amino acids. V shed 4 bases and J 6 bases; nucleotides not matched to a gene: 7. Per the germline V gene, CDR1 is LGHNA and CDR2 is YNFKEQ. For the CDR3, the DNA is TGTGCCAGCAGCCCCCGGACAGGGAAGGATGGCTACACCTTC. This encodes CASSPRTGKDGYTF.

The CDR3 DNA is TGTGCCAGCAGCCAAATGGGGGGGGGTCGGACCAATGAGCAGTTCTTC. This translates into CASSQMGGGRTNEQFF. This rearrangement joins TRBV4-2 to TRBJ2-1, with 7 positions matching TRBD2. The CDR3 extends over 16 amino acids. Trimming at V came to 2 bases and at J to 6 bases, leaving 10 bases not matched to a gene. CDR1 and CDR2 from the germline V gene are LGHNA and YNFKEQ.

This clonotype was seen a few times. This chain uses TRBV6-6 with TRBJ2-2; 10 nucleotides align to TRBD1. Germline-derived CDR1 and CDR2 are MNHNY and SVGAGI (reference sequence). The length of the CDR3 is 15 residues. The junction had 3 bases not matched to a gene; V was cut back by 6 bases and J by 2 bases. The CDR3 is CASRGQGINTGELFF. The CDR3 DNA follows: TGTGCCAGCAGGGGACAGGGGATAAACACCGGGGAGCTGTTTTTT.

The chain recombines TRBV9 with TRBJ1-1; D not certain. This CDR3 contains 11 residues. The V end lost 4 bases, the J end lost 7 bases, and 8 bases lay between the germline ends. Looked up from germline, CDR1 is SGDLS and CDR2 is YYNGEE. CDR3 in amino acids: CASSPQREAFF. For the CDR3, the DNA is TGTGCCAGCAGCCCACAGCGTGAAGCTTTCTTT.

V and J are TRBV5-1 and TRBJ2-3; no clear D gene. The CDR3 extends over 15 amino acids. Deletions cut 2 bases from V and 0 bases from J, with 10 bases between. In germline, CDR1 is SGHRS, CDR2 YFSETQ. CDR3 DNA sequence: TGCGCCAGCAGCTTCTCGCTCCCGAGCACAGATACGCAGTATTTT. Its translation: CASSFSLPSTDTQYF.

This chain links TRBV11-2 with TRBJ2-7; D might be TRBD1 (6 bases). Germline V gene lookup returns CDR1 SGHAT and CDR2 FQNNGV. Trimming shortened V by 5 bases and J by 4 bases, and 12 bases separated the two germline ends. This CDR3 contains 13 residues. CDR3 nucleotide sequence: TGTGCCAGCAGCCGTTACAGGGATTACGAGCAGTACTTC. Translated: CASSRYRDYEQYF.

This rearrangement joins TRBV27 to TRBJ2-2; D is undetermined. Trimming took off 8 bases at V and 6 bases at J, with 16 bases between the two ends. CDR1 MNHEY and CDR2 SMNVEV come from the germline V gene (reference sequence). The CDR3 has 14 amino acids. CDR3 protein: CASLTLDGPGELFF. CDR3 DNA: TGTGCCAGCCTAACCCTCGATGGGCCCGGGGAGCTGTTTTTT.

The chain employs TRBV5-1 and TRBJ2-6; D tentatively reads TRBD1 or TRBD2 (5 bases each). V dropped 6 bases and J dropped 0 bases, with 10 bases sitting between them. The CDR3 length is 15 residues. Germline V gene lookup returns CDR1 SGHRS and CDR2 YFSETQ. Here the CDR3 DNA reads TGCGCCAGCATGGGGGAGCTCTCTGGGGCCAACGTCCTGACTTTC. Translated, it gives CASMGELSGANVLTF.

This clonotype was recorded a few times. CDR3 sequence: CASSLDWGSAQFF. The CDR3 DNA is TGTGCCAGCAGCTTAGACTGGGGCTCGGCTCAGTTCTTC. This chain connects TRBV11-2 to TRBJ2-1, with a tentative D call TRBD1 (5 bases). This CDR3 has 13 residues. With 0 bases removed from V and 13 bases from J, the gap between germline ends came to 13 bases. CDR1 SGHAT and CDR2 FQNNGV come from the germline V gene.

This rearrangement joins TRBV11-2 to TRBJ1-2, with TRBD1 identical over 12 bases. With V trimmed by 2 bases and J by 4 bases, 8 bases remained unmatched. This CDR3 spans 17 amino acids. Per germline, CDR1 SGHAT and CDR2 FQNNGV. DNA for the CDR3: TGTGCCAGCAGCTTATGGGACAGGGGGCGGTCTGGCTATGGCTACACCTTC. Translating gives CASSLWDRGRSGYGYTF.

This clonotype appeared a few times. This CDR3 reads CASSTQRDDPPNYGYTF. In nucleotides, the CDR3 is TGTGCCAGCAGTACCCAACGGGACGACCCCCCCAACTATGGCTACACCTTC. The gene calls are TRBV27 and TRBJ1-2; tentative D call: TRBD1 (5 bases). CDR1 MNHEY and CDR2 SMNVEV come from the germline V gene (reference sequence). The CDR3 spans 17 residues. V lost 5 bases to trimming and J lost 2 bases, with 21 bases between them.

In the case of this clonotype: A junction boundary mismatches the germline segment, possibly from a read error. This chain joins TRBV20-1 and TRBJ1-2; 7 bases agree with TRBD1. CDR3 length: 13 residues. Germline assignment: CDR1 DFQATT and CDR2 SNEGSKA (reference sequence). The DNA of the CDR3 is TGCGGTGCCCCGAACGAGGGGGCCGACGGCTACACCTTC. The encoded protein is CGAPNEGADGYTF.

The rearrangement joins TRBV6-5 to TRBJ1-6; D remains ambiguous. V was clipped by 0 bases and J by 10 bases, with 7 bases between them. The germline V gene has CDR1 MNHEY and CDR2 SVGAGI. CDR3 size: 13 residues. CDR3 DNA: TGTGCCAGCAGTTACTCTTTCAAGTCACCCCTCCACTTT. Its protein product is CASSYSFKSPLHF.

The genes are TRBV12-5 and TRBJ2-7; D remains ambiguous. CDR1 LGHNT and CDR2 FRNRAP come from the germline V gene. Trimming took 6 bases from V and 0 from J, leaving 15 bases between them. This CDR3 spans 15 amino acids. In DNA form, the CDR3 reads TGTGCTAGTGGATCCAGCCAGGTTAGCTCCTACGAGCAGTACTTC. Translated: CASGSSQVSSYEQYF.

V gene TRBV19 combines with J gene TRBJ1-2, with 10 bases aligning to TRBD1. Germline V gene lookup returns CDR1 LNHDA and CDR2 SQIVND (reference sequence). V lost 4 bases to trimming and J lost 4 bases; unmatched junction nucleotides: 12. The CDR3 sequence is 17 residues long. The CDR3: CASSTQTGGLSAYGYTF. DNA for the CDR3: TGTGCCAGTAGTACCCAGACAGGGGGCTTATCCGCCTATGGCTACACCTTC. The full variable domain, with the rest looked up from reference TRBV19 and TRBJ1-2, is DGGITQSPKYLFRKEGQNVTLSCEQNLNHDAMYWYRQDPGQGLRLIYYSQIVNDFQKGDIAEGYSVSREKKESFPLTVTSAQKNPTAFYLCASSTQTGGLSAYGYTFGSGTRLTVV.

The chain couples TRBV7-6 to TRBJ1-1, with 8 nucleotides matching TRBD1. Germline CDR1 SGHVS, CDR2 FNYEAQ. The length of the CDR3 is 15 residues. Trimming cost V 5 bases and J 3 bases; bases outside gene matches: 8. The DNA for the CDR3 is TGTGCCAGCAGCCTACAGGGGGGGAAGGACACTGAAGCTTTCTTT. Its protein product is CASSLQGGKDTEAFF.

The chain combines TRBV5-6 with TRBJ2-7; D may be TRBD1 (6 bases). The CDR3 runs 14 residues. CDR1 is SGHDT and CDR2 is YYEEEE in the germline V gene. Trimming shortened V by 4 bases and J by 4 bases, and 15 bases separated the two germline ends. CDR3 region: CASSPLGDRYEQYV. The CDR3 DNA sequence: TGTGCCAGCAGCCCCTTGGGTGACAGGTACGAGCAGTACGTC.